Following are 4 T cell receptor beta chains from one sample sequenced in a study of blood T cell repertoires in COVID-19 (dated by TCRdb to 2018 to 2020). The library was prepared using the immunoSEQ multiplex PCR assay. What TCRdb holds here is the immuneACCESS table cut down to in-frame rearrangements. Part of the clones is not present; checked against another copy, under half of the missing clones reflect an unresolved V gene, and the others are unexplained. The sample table contains 350,000 to 550,000 clones; only one count was recorded for approximately 90% of them. The top ten clones comprise around 1.1% of the sample. The sequencing sample was made of PBMCs or T cells enriched from blood (not recorded which). The receptors originated from a man aged 25-40 years who had recovered from COVID-19.

The chain carries TRBV28 and TRBJ1-2; D might be TRBD1 (6 bases). The CDR3 has 14 amino acids. The germline gives CDR1 MDHEN, CDR2 SYDVKM. The V end was cut by 4 bases, the J end by 8 bases, with 17 bases between. CDR3 region: CASSSPRDRRGYTF. CDR3 coding DNA: TGTGCCAGCAGTTCGCCGCGAGACAGGAGGGGCTACACCTTC.

This chain connects TRBV24-1 to TRBJ2-2, with a possible D match to TRBD1 (6 bases). Germline V gives CDR1 KGHDR, CDR2 SFDVKD. This CDR3 contains 15 residues. V lost 3 bases, J lost 1 base, and 8 bases lay in between. The CDR3 coding sequence is TGTGCCACCAGTGATCCGGGACAGAACACCGGGGAGCTGTTTTTT. Protein sequence: CATSDPGQNTGELFF.

As DNA, the CDR3 is TGTGCCAGCAGCCCAGGGTATACCGACGGCTACACCTTC. Its protein is CASSPGYTDGYTF. The J gene is TRBJ1-2, the V gene TRBV13, with D possibly matching TRBD1 (5 bases). From germline, CDR1 is PRHDT and CDR2 FYEKMQ (reference sequence). The CDR3 covers 13 residues. V lost 5 bases to trimming and J lost 8 bases, with 15 bases between them.

This chain uses TRBV4-1 with TRBJ1-3; TRBD1 matches at 7 bases. Trimming removed 6 bases from V and 4 bases from J; junction bases left unmatched: 9. The V gene's germline CDR1 is MGHRA and CDR2 YSYEKL. CDR3 length: 15 residues. As DNA, the CDR3 is TGCGCCAGCAGGCGAGACAGGGAGACAGGAAACACCATATATTTT. This codes for CASRRDRETGNTIYF.